A selection of T cell receptor beta chains follows, all from one sample in a study of cytomegalovirus exposure and HLA in healthy donors. Measured with immunoSEQ multiplex PCR; TCRdb has only the in-frame clones, and not every one. The table lists 50,000 to 70,000 clones, 80% of them singletons, with about 4% in the top ten. The sequencing sample was made of PBMCs. The source of these receptors is a woman in her forties in good health and CMV-seronegative. CDR3s include the opening cysteine and the closing phenylalanine or tryptophan. The D gene is left open where the match is weak. The listing skips clone size in some rows; elsewhere it reads once, few, many or a size class.

j_call v_call d_call clone_size cdr3_aa cdr3_nt
TRBJ2-5 TRBV18 TRBD2 - CASSPNSGRGETQYF TGTGCCAGCTCACCGAATAGCGGGAGGGGAGAGACCCAGTACTTC
TRBJ2-3 TRBV5-1 TRBD2 - CASSPGLAGVTDTQYF TGCGCCAGCAGCCCCGGACTAGCGGGAGTTACAGATACGCAGTATTTT
TRBJ1-5 TRBV11-3 TRBD1 few CASSLETGVDVGNQPQHF TGTGCCAGCAGCTTGGAGACAGGGGTCGATGTTGGCAATCAGCCCCAGCATTTT
TRBJ2-3 TRBV30 - - CAWATSDTQYF TGTGCCTGGGCCACTTCAGATACGCAGTATTTT
TRBJ2-1 TRBV5-5 TRBD2 - CASSWGLSSSYNEQFF TGTGCCAGCAGCTGGGGACTATCGAGCTCCTACAATGAGCAGTTCTTC
TRBJ1-5 TRBV7-9 TRBD1 few CASSLAEGAQPQHF TGTGCCAGCAGCCTAGCCGAGGGGGCTCAGCCCCAGCATTTT
TRBJ2-5 TRBV6-1 TRBD1 - CASVDRENQETQYF TGTGCCAGCGTGGACAGGGAAAACCAAGAGACCCAGTACTTC
TRBJ2-6 TRBV7-9 - once CASSLAVPSGANVLTF TGTGCCAGCAGCTTGGCGGTCCCCTCTGGGGCCAACGTCCTGACTTTC
TRBJ1-1 TRBV7-2 - - CASSLAGNTEAFF TGTGCCAGCAGCTTAGCCGGGAACACTGAAGCTTTCTTT
TRBJ2-7 TRBV4-1 - - CASSQTTVAYEQYF TGCGCCAGCAGCCAAACAACAGTAGCCTACGAGCAGTACTTC
TRBJ2-1 TRBV9 - - CASSVGWSSYNEQFF TGTGCCAGCAGCGTCGGGTGGAGCTCCTACAATGAGCAGTTCTTC
TRBJ2-4 TRBV4-1 - - CASSHKGGVGNIQYF TGCGCCAGCAGCCACAAGGGGGGGGTTGGAAACATTCAGTACTTC
TRBJ1-1 TRBV7-3 - - CASTARVGEAFF TGTGCCAGCACCGCTCGGGTTGGTGAAGCTTTCTTT
TRBJ2-1 TRBV5-1 TRBD1 - CASSLGDSAYNEQFF TGCGCCAGCAGCTTGGGGGACAGCGCTTACAATGAGCAGTTCTTC
TRBJ2-2 TRBV27 - - CASSLGLNTGELFF TGTGCCAGCAGTCTCGGACTTAACACCGGGGAGCTGTTTTTT
TRBJ1-5 TRBV2 TRBD1 - CASSEGGQGNQPQHF TGTGCCAGCAGTGAAGGAGGACAGGGAAATCAGCCCCAGCATTTT
TRBJ2-2 TRBV2 - - CASITRDTANTGELFF TGTGCCAGCATCACCCGGGACACAGCGAACACCGGGGAGCTGTTTTTT
TRBJ1-5 TRBV10-1 TRBD1 - CASRTDRGPQPQHF TGCGCCAGCAGGACGGACAGGGGCCCTCAGCCCCAGCATTTT
TRBJ1-1 TRBV6-5 - - CASTNAGFFEAFF TGTGCCAGCACCAACGCAGGGTTTTTTGAAGCTTTCTTT
TRBJ2-7 TRBV5-4 TRBD1 - CASSEQGYEQYF TGTGCCAGCAGCGAACAGGGGTACGAGCAGTACTTC
TRBJ2-7 TRBV28 - once CASSRSLIYEQYF TGTGCCAGCAGTCGAAGCCTGATCTACGAGCAGTACTTC
TRBJ2-1 TRBV27 - - CASGRAGGGYNEQFF TGTGCCAGCGGACGAGCAGGGGGAGGCTACAATGAGCAGTTCTTC
TRBJ2-3 TRBV7-9 TRBD1 - CASSLNSMGQPSF TGTGCCAGCAGCTTAAACAGTATGGGACAGCCTTCTTTT
TRBJ2-1 TRBV4-1 TRBD2 few CASSQERLAGAPYNEQFF TGCGCCAGCAGCCAAGAGAGACTAGCGGGAGCCCCCTACAATGAGCAGTTCTTC
TRBJ1-2 TRBV5-4 TRBD1 few CASSQTGDHGYTF TGTGCCAGCAGCCAAACAGGGGACCATGGCTACACCTTC
TRBJ2-7 TRBV30 - - CAWSVAGLQYF TGTGCCTGGAGTGTGGCTGGCTTGCAGTACTTC
TRBJ1-3 TRBV6-5 TRBD1 - CASRSGQGANTIYF TGTGCCAGCCGGAGTGGGCAGGGGGCTAACACCATATATTTT
TRBJ2-1 TRBV9 - - CASSVGSRTGNEQFF TGTGCCAGCAGCGTAGGATCGCGCACAGGAAATGAGCAGTTCTTC
TRBJ2-3 TRBV4-1 TRBD2 once CASSHVPGLAGGPVSTDTQYF TGCGCCAGCAGCCACGTCCCGGGACTAGCGGGAGGGCCCGTTAGCACAGATACGCAGTATTTT
TRBJ1-5 TRBV14 - once CASSQGGYSNQPQHF TGTGCCAGCAGCCAAGGCGGATATAGCAATCAGCCCCAGCATTTT
TRBJ2-7 TRBV6-5 - - CASSEGVGQYF TGTGCCAGTTCCGAGGGGGTTGGGCAGTACTTC
TRBJ2-1 TRBV18 TRBD2 - CASSPGLAGSYNEQFF TGTGCCAGCTCACCAGGCTTAGCGGGGTCCTACAATGAGCAGTTCTTC
TRBJ1-5 TRBV6-6 - - CASSYRQYGVQPQHF TGTGCCAGCAGTTATCGACAGTATGGGGTTCAGCCCCAGCATTTT
TRBJ2-7 TRBV29-1 TRBD1 - CSVVTGGNYEQYF TGCAGCGTTGTAACAGGGGGCAACTACGAGCAGTACTTC
TRBJ2-1 TRBV7-2 TRBD2 - CASSYAGGPSSYNEQFF TGTGCCAGCAGCTACGCGGGAGGGCCTAGCTCCTACAATGAGCAGTTCTTC
TRBJ1-1 TRBV11-2 - - CASSLPGNTEAFF TGTGCCAGCAGCTTGCCAGGGAACACTGAAGCTTTCTTT
TRBJ2-7 TRBV10-3 TRBD1 once CAIGTGEIYEQYF TGTGCCATTGGGACAGGGGAAATCTACGAGCAGTACTTC
TRBJ1-2 TRBV19 - - CASTQGQFNDGYTF TGTGCCAGTACTCAGGGGCAGTTCAATGACGGCTACACCTTC
TRBJ2-5 TRBV5-1 - - CASSLESTQYF TGCGCCAGCAGCTTGGAATCAACCCAGTACTTC
TRBJ2-7 TRBV5-1 TRBD2 - CASSVTSSEIGYEQYF TGCGCCAGCAGCGTGACTAGCTCGGAAATTGGCTACGAGCAGTACTTC
TRBJ1-5 TRBV29-1 TRBD1 - CSVVGTGDQPQHF TGCAGCGTGGTTGGGACAGGGGATCAGCCCCAGCATTTT
TRBJ1-5 TRBV28 - - CASSLPGGANQPQHF TGTGCCAGCAGTTTACCGGGGGGGGCCAATCAGCCCCAGCATTTT
TRBJ2-7 TRBV5-6 TRBD2 - CASSFGTSGYEQYF TGTGCCAGCAGCTTTGGGACTAGCGGCTACGAGCAGTACTTC
TRBJ2-5 TRBV28 - - CASSRGRETQYF TGTGCCAGCTCTCGGGGTAGGGAGACCCAGTACTTC
TRBJ2-4 TRBV6-5 - - CASSQIQGFKNIQYF TGTGCCAGCAGTCAGATACAGGGTTTCAAAAACATTCAGTACTTC
TRBJ1-1 TRBV28 TRBD1 - CASTWTGLGNTEAFF TGTGCCAGCACCTGGACAGGGCTGGGGAACACTGAAGCTTTCTTT
TRBJ2-2 TRBV2 - - CASSEVGTPNTGELFF TGTGCCAGCAGTGAAGTGGGGACACCGAACACCGGGGAGCTGTTTTTT
TRBJ1-3 TRBV10-3 - - CAISGEGRYSGNTIYF TGTGCCATCAGTGGTGAGGGCCGTTACTCTGGAAACACCATATATTTT
TRBJ2-7 TRBV30 TRBD2 - CAWSIGRGGDEQYF TGTGCCTGGAGTATTGGAAGGGGAGGGGACGAGCAGTACTTC
TRBJ2-1 TRBV4-2 TRBD2 - CASSQGETSLPEQFF TGTGCCAGCAGCCAAGGGGAGACTAGCCTCCCTGAGCAGTTCTTC
TRBJ2-7 TRBV4-1 - - CASSLGGTGSYEQYF TGCGCCAGCAGCCTCGGGGGGACAGGTTCCTACGAGCAGTACTTC
TRBJ2-1 TRBV19 TRBD2 - CASSVAGLAEHNEQFF TGTGCCAGTAGTGTAGCGGGACTAGCGGAACACAATGAGCAGTTCTTC
TRBJ2-7 TRBV10-2 - few CASGHIIRTYEQYF TGCGCCAGCGGACACATTATCCGAACCTACGAGCAGTACTTC
TRBJ2-2 TRBV4-3 - - CASSQEGTYTGELFF TGCGCCAGCAGCCAAGAAGGGACTTACACCGGGGAGCTGTTTTTT
TRBJ2-3 TRBV12-5 TRBD2 - CASGLLLAGVGTQYF TGTGCTAGTGGTTTGCTCCTAGCGGGAGTCGGTACGCAGTATTTT
TRBJ2-2 TRBV7-9 TRBD1 - CASSPRTGYTGELFF TGTGCCAGCAGCCCCCGGACAGGATACACCGGGGAGCTGTTTTTT